The rows below give T cell receptor beta chains drawn from one sample of a study of identifying expanded T cells in peripheral blood. Clones were sequenced by immunoSEQ multiplex PCR, and TCRdb holds only the in-frame ones, with some missing. The sample has 95,000 or so clones, approximately 86% seen once. The specimen sequenced was blood. The receptors originated from a person between 18 and 75 years old in good health. The CDR3 runs from the conserved cysteine through the conserved F or W. Each record gives: J gene, D gene, V gene, clone size, CDR3 DNA, CDR3 protein. The D gene is left open where the match is weak. Not every row has a clone size; where given, it reads once, few, many or a size class.

>TRBJ1-1|NA|TRBV27|NA
TGTGCCAGCAGGAAGGTCGGGGCCGTAGCGGAAGCTTTCTTT
CASRKVGAVAEAFF
>TRBJ1-5|NA|TRBV2|NA
TGTGCCAGCAGTGAAGCGGGGGCTGGGGGGCGCAATCAGCCCCAGCATTTT
CASSEAGAGGRNQPQHF
>TRBJ2-1|NA|TRBV18|few
TGTGCCAGCTCACCTCCAGGAGATTCCTCCTACAATGAGCAGTTCTTC
CASSPPGDSSYNEQFF
>TRBJ1-1|NA|TRBV6-1|few
TGTGCCAGCAGTGAAACAGGGAACGGTGAAGCTTTCTTT
CASSETGNGEAFF
>TRBJ1-1|NA|TRBV6-5|NA
TGTGCCAGCAGTTACTCTGGAAAGCTCACTGAAGCTTTCTTT
CASSYSGKLTEAFF
>TRBJ2-2|TRBD2|TRBV2|NA
TGTGCCAGCAGCCTCCCTGCGGGGGGCGCGAACACCGGGGAGCTGTTTTTT
CASSLPAGGANTGELFF
>TRBJ1-2|NA|TRBV7-8|once
TGTGCCAGCAGCTTAGGACGGAACTATGGCTACACCTTC
CASSLGRNYGYTF
>TRBJ2-2|TRBD2|TRBV11-2|NA
TGTGCCAGCAGCTCATGGACTAGCGGGGAGAACACCGGGGAGCTGTTTTTT
CASSSWTSGENTGELFF
>TRBJ1-5|NA|TRBV19|NA
TGTGCCAGTAGTTTAAGGGGGACCTATAGCAATCAGCCCCAGCATTTT
CASSLRGTYSNQPQHF
>TRBJ2-1|NA|TRBV12-5|NA
TGTGCTAGTGGTACAGCGGGCCTGAGCAATGAGCAGTTCTTC
CASGTAGLSNEQFF
>TRBJ1-3|NA|TRBV30|NA
TGTGCCTGGATTCAAGGCTCTGGAAACACCATATATTTT
CAWIQGSGNTIYF
>TRBJ2-1|NA|TRBV2|once
TGTGCCAGCAGTGAAGTCAGGGGGGGTAACAATGAGCAGTTCTTC
CASSEVRGGNNEQFF
>TRBJ1-1|NA|TRBV30|NA
TGTGCCTGGAGTTGGTTGGGCACTGAAGCTTTCTTT
CAWSWLGTEAFF
>TRBJ1-5|NA|TRBV18|NA
TGTGCCAGCTCACCAGCCAGTCGCTTCCAGCCCCAGCATTTT
CASSPASRFQPQHF
>TRBJ1-3|TRBD1|TRBV5-6|NA
TGTGCCAGCAAGACGACAGGGACTGGAAACACCATATATTTT
CASKTTGTGNTIYF
>TRBJ2-5|NA|TRBV11-3|NA
TGTGCCAGCAGCTCGCGACAGGTCCAAGAGACCCAGTACTTC
CASSSRQVQETQYF
>TRBJ1-2|NA|TRBV5-1|NA
TGCGCCAGCAGCTCAGTGGCAGAACGGAGGGGTGGCTACACCTTC
CASSSVAERRGGYTF
>TRBJ1-3|NA|TRBV7-9|NA
TGTGCCAGCAGCTTTTCCGGGGAAACTGGAAACACCATATATTTT
CASSFSGETGNTIYF
>TRBJ1-2|NA|TRBV18|NA
TGTGCCAGCCAGGCCGGGGGGAACTATGGCTACACCTTC
CASQAGGNYGYTF
>TRBJ2-1|NA|TRBV7-6|few
TGTGCCAGCAGCTTAGCCGGTGAGCAGTTCTTC
CASSLAGEQFF
>TRBJ2-2|NA|TRBV2|NA
TGTGCCAGCCGCCTGGGAGGCGGGGAGCTGTTTTTT
CASRLGGGELFF
>TRBJ1-4|NA|TRBV9|NA
TGTGCCAGCAGCGCCTCACCACGGGGTGGGGATGAAAAACTGTTTTTT
CASSASPRGGDEKLFF
>TRBJ2-2|NA|TRBV12-5|NA
TGTGCTAGTGGTTTCAAGGGGACGGACACCGGGGAGCTGTTTTTT
CASGFKGTDTGELFF
>TRBJ1-6|NA|TRBV5-1|NA
TGCGCCAGCAGCTTGAATATTAGACGGGGGTCACCCCTCCACTTT
CASSLNIRRGSPLHF
>TRBJ1-4|NA|TRBV4-3|NA
TGCGCCAGCAGCCAAGAATATCGGGGGTTTAAGAAACTGTTTTTT
CASSQEYRGFKKLFF
>TRBJ2-1|TRBD2|TRBV19|NA
TGTGCCAGTGCACTTCGGGAGGGGTACTACAATGAGCAGTTCTTC
CASALREGYYNEQFF
>TRBJ2-2|NA|TRBV30|NA
TGTGCCTGGAGTGTCACCGGGGAGCTGTTTTTT
CAWSVTGELFF
>TRBJ1-5|NA|TRBV6-6|NA
TGTGCCAGCAGTTACCCCGGGAGCGAGAAGCCCCAGCATTTT
CASSYPGSEKPQHF
>TRBJ2-7|NA|TRBV5-1|NA
TGCGCCAGCAGAATGGCGGTTAACTACGAGCAGTACTTC
CASRMAVNYEQYF
>TRBJ1-1|TRBD1|TRBV27|NA
TGTGCCAGCAGTGCGTCCACAGGGGTTCGCACTGAAGCTTTCTTT
CASSASTGVRTEAFF
>TRBJ1-6|NA|TRBV6-5|NA
TGTGCCAGCAGTTACTCGGGCAGTTTAAATTCACCCCTCCACTTT
CASSYSGSLNSPLHF
>TRBJ1-5|TRBD1|TRBV27|NA
TGTGACCGGAGGACAGGCGGGACTAGCAATCAGCCCCAGCATTTT
CDRRTGGTSNQPQHF
>TRBJ1-4|TRBD1|TRBV5-6|NA
TGTGCCAGCAGCTTGGGGGGACAGCTCAATGAAAAACTGTTTTTT
CASSLGGQLNEKLFF
>TRBJ2-1|TRBD1|TRBV27|NA
TGTGCCAGCAGTCCCCGGGGACAGGGGGCCGGCAATGAGCAGTTCTTC
CASSPRGQGAGNEQFF
>TRBJ2-7|NA|TRBV11-2|NA
TGTGCCAGCAGCTCCCACGACATTCCCTACGAGCAGTACTTC
CASSSHDIPYEQYF
>TRBJ1-5|TRBD1|TRBV2|NA
TGTGCCACCAGGGGACAGCTCGGGTATAGCAATCAGCCCCAGCATTTT
CATRGQLGYSNQPQHF
>TRBJ2-7|TRBD1|TRBV13|NA
TGTGCCAGCAGCCTCGGGACAGGGGGATTTTACGAGCAGTACTTC
CASSLGTGGFYEQYF
>TRBJ1-5|NA|TRBV2|NA
TGTGCCAGCAGTGTAGAGGGCCGGCAGCCCCAGCATTTT
CASSVEGRQPQHF
>TRBJ2-3|TRBD1|TRBV7-9|NA
TGTGCCAGCAGCTCAGGAGAGGGACAGGGGAGAGATACGCAGTATTTT
CASSSGEGQGRDTQYF
>TRBJ1-1|TRBD1|TRBV7-9|once
TGTGCCAGCAGCTTAGAAGGGACAGGGGAAGCTTTCTTT
CASSLEGTGEAFF
>TRBJ1-6|NA|TRBV18|few
TGTGCCAGCTCACCCGGGCAGGGGATGGGAAATTCACCCCTCCACTTT
CASSPGQGMGNSPLHF
>TRBJ1-1|NA|TRBV6-5|NA
TGTGCCAGCAGTTACTGGGGGAACAACAATGAAGCTTTCTTT
CASSYWGNNNEAFF
>TRBJ2-7|NA|TRBV6-1|NA
TGTGCCAGCAGGACAGGAATCTCCTACGAGCAGTACTTC
CASRTGISYEQYF
>TRBJ1-4|NA|TRBV9|NA
TGTGCCAGCAGCCCGAGGGCAGGGACTGAAAAACTGTTTTTT
CASSPRAGTEKLFF
>TRBJ1-5|NA|TRBV30|NA
TGTGCCTGGAGTCGCAGGGGATCTGGGAAATCAGGGGCCCAGCATTTT
CAWSRRGSGKSGAQHF